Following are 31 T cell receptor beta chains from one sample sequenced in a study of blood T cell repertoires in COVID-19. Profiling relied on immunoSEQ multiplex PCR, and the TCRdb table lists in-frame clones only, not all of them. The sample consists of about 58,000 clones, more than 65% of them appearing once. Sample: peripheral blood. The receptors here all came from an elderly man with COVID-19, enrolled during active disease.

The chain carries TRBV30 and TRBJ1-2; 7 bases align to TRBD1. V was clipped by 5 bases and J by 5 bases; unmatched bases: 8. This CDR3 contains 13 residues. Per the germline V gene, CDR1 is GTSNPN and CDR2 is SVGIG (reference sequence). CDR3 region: CAWDRVMAYGYTF. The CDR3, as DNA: TGTGCCTGGGACAGGGTAATGGCGTATGGCTACACCTTC. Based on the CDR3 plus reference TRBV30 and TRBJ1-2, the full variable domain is SQTIHQWPATLVQPVGSPLSLECTVEGTSNPNLYWYRQAAGRGLQLLFYSVGIGQISSEVPQNLSASRPQDRQFILSSKKLLLSDSGFYLCAWDRVMAYGYTFGSGTRLTVV.

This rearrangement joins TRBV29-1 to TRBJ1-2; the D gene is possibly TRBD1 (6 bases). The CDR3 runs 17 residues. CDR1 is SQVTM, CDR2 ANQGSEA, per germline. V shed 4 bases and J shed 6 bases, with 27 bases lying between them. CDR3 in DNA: TGCAGCGTTGCCGGGGCGGGGGGCGCGAACCCCAAGGATGGCTACACCTTC. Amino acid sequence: CSVAGAGGANPKDGYTF.

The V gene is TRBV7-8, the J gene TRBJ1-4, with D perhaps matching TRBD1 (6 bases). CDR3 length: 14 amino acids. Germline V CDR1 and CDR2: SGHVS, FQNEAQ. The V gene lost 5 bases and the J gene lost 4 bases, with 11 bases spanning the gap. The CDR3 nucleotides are TGTGCCAGCAGCCTAGGGGGGGATAATGAAAAACTGTTTTTT. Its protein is CASSLGGDNEKLFF.

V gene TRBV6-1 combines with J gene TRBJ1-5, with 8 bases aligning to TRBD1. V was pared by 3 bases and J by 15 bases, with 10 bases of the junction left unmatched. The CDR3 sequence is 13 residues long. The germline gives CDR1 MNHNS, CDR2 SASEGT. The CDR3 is CASSDTIGTGGHF. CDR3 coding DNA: TGTGCCAGCAGTGACACGATCGGGACAGGTGGGCATTTT.

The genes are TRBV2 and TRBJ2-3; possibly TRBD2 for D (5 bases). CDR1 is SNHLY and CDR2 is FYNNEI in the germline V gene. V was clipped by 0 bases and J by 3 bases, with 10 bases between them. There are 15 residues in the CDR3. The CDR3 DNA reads TGTGCCAGCAGTGAAGCGGGAGTTCGAACAGATACGCAGTATTTT. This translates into CASSEAGVRTDTQYF.

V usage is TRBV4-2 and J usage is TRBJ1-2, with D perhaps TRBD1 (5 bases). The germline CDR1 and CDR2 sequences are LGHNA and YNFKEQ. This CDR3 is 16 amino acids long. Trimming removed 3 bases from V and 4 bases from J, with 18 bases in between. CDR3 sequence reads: CASSHDLGGFVYGYTF. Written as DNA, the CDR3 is TGTGCCAGCAGCCATGATCTGGGGGGTTTTGTCTATGGCTACACCTTC.

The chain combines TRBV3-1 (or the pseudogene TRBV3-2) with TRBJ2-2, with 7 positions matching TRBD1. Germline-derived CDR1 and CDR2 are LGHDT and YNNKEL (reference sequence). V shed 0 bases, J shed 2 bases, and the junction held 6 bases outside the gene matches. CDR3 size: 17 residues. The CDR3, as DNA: TGTGCCAGCAGCCAAGAAAAGCACAGGGGAAACACCGGGGAGCTGTTTTTT. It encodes CASSQEKHRGNTGELFF.

The CDR3 DNA sequence: TGTGCCAGCTCCCCTGGGTTGGAGGGGAGGGAGCAGTACGTC. Translation gives CASSPGLEGREQYV. This sequence joins TRBV18 and TRBJ2-7; D might be TRBD2 (6 bases). Trimming shortened V by 6 bases and J by 7 bases, and 19 bases separated the two germline ends. In germline, CDR1 is KGHSH, CDR2 LQKENI. The CDR3 has 14 amino acids.

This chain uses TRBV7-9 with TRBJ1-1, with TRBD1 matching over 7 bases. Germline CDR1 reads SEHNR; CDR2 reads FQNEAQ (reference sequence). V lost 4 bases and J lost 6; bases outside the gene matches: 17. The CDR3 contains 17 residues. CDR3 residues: CASSSHPSTGKDAEAFF. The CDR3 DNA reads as TGTGCCAGCAGCTCCCACCCATCGACAGGGAAGGATGCTGAAGCTTTCTTT. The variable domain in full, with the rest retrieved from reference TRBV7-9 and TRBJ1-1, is DTGVSQNPRHKITKRGQNVTFRCDPISEHNRLYWYRQTLGQGPEFLTYFQNEAQLEKSRLLSDRFSAERPKGSFSTLEIQRTEQGDSAMYLCASSSHPSTGKDAEAFFGQGTRLTVV.

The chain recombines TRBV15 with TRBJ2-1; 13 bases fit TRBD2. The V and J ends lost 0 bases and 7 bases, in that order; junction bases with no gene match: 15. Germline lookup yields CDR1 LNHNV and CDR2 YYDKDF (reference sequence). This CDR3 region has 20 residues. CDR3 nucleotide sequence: TGTGCCACCAGCAGAGATTGGGGACTAGCGGGAAAGTTTCGGGAGAATGAGCAGTTCTTC. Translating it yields CATSRDWGLAGKFRENEQFF.

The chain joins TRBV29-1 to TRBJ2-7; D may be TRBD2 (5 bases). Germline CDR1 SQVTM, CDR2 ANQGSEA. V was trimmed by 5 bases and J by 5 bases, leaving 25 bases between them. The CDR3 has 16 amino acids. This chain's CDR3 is CSVSGVKDGIRDEQYF. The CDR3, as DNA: TGCAGCGTTTCTGGTGTAAAGGACGGGATTAGGGACGAGCAGTACTTC.

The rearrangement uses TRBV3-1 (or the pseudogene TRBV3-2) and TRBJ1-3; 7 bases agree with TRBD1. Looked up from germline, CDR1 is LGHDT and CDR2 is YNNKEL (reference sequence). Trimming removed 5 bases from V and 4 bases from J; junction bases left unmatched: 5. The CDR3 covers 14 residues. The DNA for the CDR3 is TGTGCCAGCAGCTCAGGGGGGTTCGGAAACACCATATATTTT. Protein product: CASSSGGFGNTIYF.

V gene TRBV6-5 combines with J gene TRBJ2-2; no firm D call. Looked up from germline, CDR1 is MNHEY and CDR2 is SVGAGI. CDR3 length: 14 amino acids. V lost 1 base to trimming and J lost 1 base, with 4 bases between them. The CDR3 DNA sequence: TGTGCCAGCAGTTACTTTCGGAACACCGGGGAGCTGTTTTTT. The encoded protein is CASSYFRNTGELFF.

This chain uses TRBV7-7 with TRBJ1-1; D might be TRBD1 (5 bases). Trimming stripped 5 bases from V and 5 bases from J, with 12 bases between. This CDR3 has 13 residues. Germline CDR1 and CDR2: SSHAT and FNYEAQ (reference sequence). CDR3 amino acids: CASSVRVGTEAFF. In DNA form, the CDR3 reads TGTGCCAGCAGCGTCAGGGTAGGAACTGAAGCTTTCTTT.

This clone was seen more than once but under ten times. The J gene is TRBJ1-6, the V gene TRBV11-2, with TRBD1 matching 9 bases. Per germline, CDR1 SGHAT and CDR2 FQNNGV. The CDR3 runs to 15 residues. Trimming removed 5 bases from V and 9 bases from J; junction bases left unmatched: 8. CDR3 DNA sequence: TGTGCCAGCAGCCTCCGGACAGGGGCGGCTTCACCCCTCCACTTT. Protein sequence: CASSLRTGAASPLHF.

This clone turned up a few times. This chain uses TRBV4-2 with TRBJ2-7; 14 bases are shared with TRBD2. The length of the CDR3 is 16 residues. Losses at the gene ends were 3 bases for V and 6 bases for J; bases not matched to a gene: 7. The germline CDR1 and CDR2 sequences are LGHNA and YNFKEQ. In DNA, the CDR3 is TGTGCCAGCAGCCAGGTCCAGGGACTAGCGGGGGTCGAGCAGTACTTC. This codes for CASSQVQGLAGVEQYF.

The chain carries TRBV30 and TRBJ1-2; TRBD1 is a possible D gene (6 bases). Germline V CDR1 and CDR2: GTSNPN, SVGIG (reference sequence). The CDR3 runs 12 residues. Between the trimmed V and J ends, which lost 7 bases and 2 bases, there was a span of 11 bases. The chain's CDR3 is CAYSTGNYGYTF. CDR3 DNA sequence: TGTGCCTATTCGACAGGAAACTATGGCTACACCTTC.

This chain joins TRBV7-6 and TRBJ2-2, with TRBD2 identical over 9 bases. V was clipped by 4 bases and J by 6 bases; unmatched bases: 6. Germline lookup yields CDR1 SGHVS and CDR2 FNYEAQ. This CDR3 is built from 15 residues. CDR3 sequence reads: CASSWVAGGPGELFF. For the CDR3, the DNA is TGTGCCAGCAGCTGGGTTGCGGGGGGGCCCGGGGAGCTGTTTTTT.

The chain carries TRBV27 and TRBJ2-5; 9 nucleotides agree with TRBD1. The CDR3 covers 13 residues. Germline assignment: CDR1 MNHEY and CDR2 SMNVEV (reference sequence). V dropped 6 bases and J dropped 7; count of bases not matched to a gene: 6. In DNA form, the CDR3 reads TGTGCCAGCAGGGGGACAGGGATGGGGACCCAGTACTTC. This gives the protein CASRGTGMGTQYF.

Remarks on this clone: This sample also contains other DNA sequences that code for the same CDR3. The CDR3 region is CASSLAGTDTQYF. CDR3 in DNA: TGTGCCAGCAGCTTAGCAGGGACAGATACGCAGTATTTT. This chain uses TRBV11-2 with TRBJ2-3; perhaps TRBD1 as D (5 bases). CDR1 and CDR2 (germline): SGHAT, FQNNGV. The V end lost 1 base, the J end lost 3 bases, and 5 bases lay between the germline ends. This CDR3 comprises 13 residues.

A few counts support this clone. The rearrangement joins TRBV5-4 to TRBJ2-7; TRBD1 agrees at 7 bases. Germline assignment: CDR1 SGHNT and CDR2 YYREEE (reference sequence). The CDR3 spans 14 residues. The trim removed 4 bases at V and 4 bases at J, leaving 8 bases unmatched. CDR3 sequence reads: CASSPRQGGYEQYF. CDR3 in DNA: TGTGCCAGCAGCCCTAGACAGGGCGGGTACGAGCAGTACTTC.

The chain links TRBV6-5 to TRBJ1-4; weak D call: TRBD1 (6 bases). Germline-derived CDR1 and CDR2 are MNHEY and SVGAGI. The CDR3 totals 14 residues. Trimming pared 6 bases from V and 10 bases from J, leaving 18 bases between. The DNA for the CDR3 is TGTGCCAGCAGGGCGGGGGGCGTAGGCGGAAAACTGTTTTTT. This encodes CASRAGGVGGKLFF.

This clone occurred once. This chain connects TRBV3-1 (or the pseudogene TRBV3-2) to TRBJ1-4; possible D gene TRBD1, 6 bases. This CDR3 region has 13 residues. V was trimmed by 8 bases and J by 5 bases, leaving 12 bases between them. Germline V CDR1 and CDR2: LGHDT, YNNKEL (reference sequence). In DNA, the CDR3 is TGTGCCAGCCGAGACAGGAAAAATGAAAAACTGTTTTTT. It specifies CASRDRKNEKLFF.

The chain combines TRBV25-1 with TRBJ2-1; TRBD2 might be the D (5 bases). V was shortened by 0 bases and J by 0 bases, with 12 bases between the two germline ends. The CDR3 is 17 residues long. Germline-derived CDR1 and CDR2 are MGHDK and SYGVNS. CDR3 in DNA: TGTGCCAGCAGTGAATATGGAGGCGAGAGCTCCTACAATGAGCAGTTCTTC. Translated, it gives CASSEYGGESSYNEQFF.

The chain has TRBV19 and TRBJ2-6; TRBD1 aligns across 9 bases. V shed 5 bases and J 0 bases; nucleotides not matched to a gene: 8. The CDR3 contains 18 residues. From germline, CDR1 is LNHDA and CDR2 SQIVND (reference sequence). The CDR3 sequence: CASSSPGQGPSGANVLTF. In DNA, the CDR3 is TGTGCCAGTAGTTCGCCGGGACAGGGCCCCTCTGGGGCCAACGTCCTGACTTTC.

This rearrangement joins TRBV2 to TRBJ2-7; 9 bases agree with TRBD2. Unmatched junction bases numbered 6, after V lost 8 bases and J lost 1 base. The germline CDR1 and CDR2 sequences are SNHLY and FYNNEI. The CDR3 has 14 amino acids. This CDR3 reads CASRSSGSSYEQYV. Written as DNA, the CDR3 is TGTGCCAGCCGTAGTAGCGGGAGTTCCTACGAGCAGTACGTC.

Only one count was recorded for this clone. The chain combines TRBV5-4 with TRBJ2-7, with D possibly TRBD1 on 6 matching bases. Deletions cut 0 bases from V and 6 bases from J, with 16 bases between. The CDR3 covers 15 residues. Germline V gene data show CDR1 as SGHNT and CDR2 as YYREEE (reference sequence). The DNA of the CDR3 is TGTGCCAGCAGCTTGGGACAGGCTAGATGGTCCGAGCAGTACGTC. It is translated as CASSLGQARWSEQYV.

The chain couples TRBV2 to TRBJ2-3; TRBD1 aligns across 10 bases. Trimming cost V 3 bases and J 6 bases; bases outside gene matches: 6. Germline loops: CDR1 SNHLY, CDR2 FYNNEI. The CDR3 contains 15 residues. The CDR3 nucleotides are TGTGCCAGCAGTGAGGTAGTGGACAGGGGGGATACGCAGTATTTT. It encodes CASSEVVDRGDTQYF. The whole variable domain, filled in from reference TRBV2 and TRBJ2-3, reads EPEVTQTPSHQVTQMGQEVILRCVPISNHLYFYWYRQILGQKVEFLVSFYNNEISEKSEIFDDQFSVERPDGSNFTLKIRSTKLEDSAMYFCASSEVVDRGDTQYFGPGTRLTVL.

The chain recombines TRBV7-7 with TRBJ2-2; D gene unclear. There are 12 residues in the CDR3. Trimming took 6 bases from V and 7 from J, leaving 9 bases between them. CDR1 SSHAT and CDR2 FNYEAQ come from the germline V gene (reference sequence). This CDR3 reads CASSLPGGELFF. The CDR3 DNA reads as TGTGCCAGCAGTCTGCCCGGCGGGGAGCTGTTTTTT. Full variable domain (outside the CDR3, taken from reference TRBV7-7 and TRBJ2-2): GAGVSQSPRYKVTKRGQDVTLRCDPISSHATLYWYQQALGQGPEFLTYFNYEAQPDKSGLPSDRFSAERPEGSISTLTIQRTEQRDSAMYRCASSLPGGELFFGEGSRLTVL.

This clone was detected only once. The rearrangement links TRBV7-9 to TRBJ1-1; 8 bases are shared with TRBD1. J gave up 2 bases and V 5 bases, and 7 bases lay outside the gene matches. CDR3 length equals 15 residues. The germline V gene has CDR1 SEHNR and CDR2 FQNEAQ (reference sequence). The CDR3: CASSREQGENTEAFF. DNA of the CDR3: TGTGCCAGCAGCCGAGAACAGGGGGAAAACACTGAAGCTTTCTTT.

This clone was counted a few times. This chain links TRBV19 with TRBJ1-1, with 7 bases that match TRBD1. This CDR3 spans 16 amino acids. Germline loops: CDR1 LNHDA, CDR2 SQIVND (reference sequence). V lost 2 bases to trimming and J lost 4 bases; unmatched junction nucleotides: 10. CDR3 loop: CASSIRTGGQGTEAFF. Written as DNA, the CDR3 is TGTGCCAGTAGTATACGGACAGGCGGTCAGGGCACTGAAGCTTTCTTT.